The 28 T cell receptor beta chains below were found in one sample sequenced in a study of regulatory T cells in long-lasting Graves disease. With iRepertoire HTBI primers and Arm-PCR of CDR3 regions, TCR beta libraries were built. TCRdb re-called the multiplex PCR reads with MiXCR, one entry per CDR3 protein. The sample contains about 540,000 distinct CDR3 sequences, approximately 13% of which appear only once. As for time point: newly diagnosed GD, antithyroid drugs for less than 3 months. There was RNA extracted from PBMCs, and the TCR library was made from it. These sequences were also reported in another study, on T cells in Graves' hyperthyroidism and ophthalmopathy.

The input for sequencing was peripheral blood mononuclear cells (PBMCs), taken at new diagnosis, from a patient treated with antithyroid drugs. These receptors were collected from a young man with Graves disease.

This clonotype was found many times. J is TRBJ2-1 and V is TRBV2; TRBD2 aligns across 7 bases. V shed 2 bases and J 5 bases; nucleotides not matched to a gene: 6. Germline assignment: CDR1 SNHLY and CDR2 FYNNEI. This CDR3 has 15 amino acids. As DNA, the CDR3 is TGTGCCAGCAGTGAACGGACTCTAGCGGACAATGAGCAGTTCTTC. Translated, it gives CASSERTLADNEQFF.

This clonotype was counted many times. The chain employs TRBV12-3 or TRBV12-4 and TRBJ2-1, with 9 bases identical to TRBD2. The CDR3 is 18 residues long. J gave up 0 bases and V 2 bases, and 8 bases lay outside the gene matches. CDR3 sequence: CASSLIGSSGTSYNEQFF. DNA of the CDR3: TGTGCCAGCAGTTTAATTGGCTCTAGCGGGACCTCCTACAATGAGCAGTTCTTC.

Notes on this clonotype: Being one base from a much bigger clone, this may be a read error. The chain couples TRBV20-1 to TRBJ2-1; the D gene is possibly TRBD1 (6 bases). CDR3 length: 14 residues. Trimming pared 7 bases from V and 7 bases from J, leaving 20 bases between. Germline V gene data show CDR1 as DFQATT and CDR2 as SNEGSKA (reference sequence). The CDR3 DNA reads TGCAGTGAAAGCGGTAGGGGGAGTGCGAATGAGCAGTTCTTC. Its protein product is CSESGRGSANEQFF.

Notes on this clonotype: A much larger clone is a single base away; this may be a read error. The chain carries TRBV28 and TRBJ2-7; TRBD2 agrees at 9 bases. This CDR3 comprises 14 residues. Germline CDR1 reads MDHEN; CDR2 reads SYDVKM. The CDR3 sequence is CASSPSGGLYGQYF. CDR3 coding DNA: TGTGCCAGCAGTCCCAGCGGGGGGCTCTACGGGCAGTACTTC.

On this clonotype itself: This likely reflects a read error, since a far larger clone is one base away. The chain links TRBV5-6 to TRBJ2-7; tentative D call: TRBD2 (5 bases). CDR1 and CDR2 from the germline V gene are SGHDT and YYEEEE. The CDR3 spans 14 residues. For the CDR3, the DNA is TGTGCCGGCAGCTTGTTAGGGAGTTTCGACGAGCAGTACTTC. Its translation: CAGSLLGSFDEQYF. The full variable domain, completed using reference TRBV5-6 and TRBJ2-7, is DAGVTQSPTHLIKTRGQQVTLRCSPKSGHDTVSWYQQALGQGPQFIFQYYEEEERQRGNFPDRFSGHQFPNYSSELNVNALLLGDSALYLCAGSLLGSFDEQYFGPGTRLTVT.

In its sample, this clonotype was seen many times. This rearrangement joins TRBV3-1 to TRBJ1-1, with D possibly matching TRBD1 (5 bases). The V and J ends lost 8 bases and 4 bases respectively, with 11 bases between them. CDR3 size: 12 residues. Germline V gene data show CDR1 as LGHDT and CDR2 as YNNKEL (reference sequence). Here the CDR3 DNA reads TGTGCCAGCCGGGGCGTTCGCACTGAAGCTTTCTTT. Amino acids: CASRGVRTEAFF.

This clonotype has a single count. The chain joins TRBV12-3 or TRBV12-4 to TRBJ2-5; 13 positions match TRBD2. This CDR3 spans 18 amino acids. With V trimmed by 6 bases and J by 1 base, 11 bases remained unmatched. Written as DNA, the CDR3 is TGTGCCAGCAGCCACACTAGCGGGAGGGCCCGGACCCAAGAGACCCAGTACTTC. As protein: CASSHTSGRARTQETQYF.

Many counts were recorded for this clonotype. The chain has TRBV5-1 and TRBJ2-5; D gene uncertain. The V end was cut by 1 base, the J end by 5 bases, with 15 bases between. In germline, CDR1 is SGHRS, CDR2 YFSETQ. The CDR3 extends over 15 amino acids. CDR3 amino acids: CASSLNDRSVETQYF. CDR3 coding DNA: TGCGCCAGCAGCTTGAACGATCGGAGCGTCGAGACCCAGTACTTC.

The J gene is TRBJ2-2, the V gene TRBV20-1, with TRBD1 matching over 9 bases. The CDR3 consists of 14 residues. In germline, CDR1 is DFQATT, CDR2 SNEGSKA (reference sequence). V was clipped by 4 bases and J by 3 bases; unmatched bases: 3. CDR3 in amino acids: CSAIGTGYTGELFF. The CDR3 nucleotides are TGCAGTGCTATTGGGACAGGGTACACCGGGGAGCTGTTTTTT.

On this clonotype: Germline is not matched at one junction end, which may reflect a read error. In DNA form, the CDR3 reads TGTGCCGGCAGCTTGCTAGCCAATGAGCAGTTCTTC. Translated: CAGSLLANEQFF. The rearrangement joins TRBV5-5 to TRBJ2-1, with D possibly TRBD2 on 5 matching bases. Germline V gives CDR1 SGHKS, CDR2 YYEKEE (reference sequence). The length of the CDR3 is 12 residues.

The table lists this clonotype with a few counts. The DNA of the CDR3 is TGTGCCAGCAGCCAAGGTCCCTATGGCTACACCTTC. Amino acid sequence: CASSQGPYGYTF. The chain is built from TRBV4-2 and TRBJ1-2; D gene ambiguous. The V and J ends lost 1 base and 4 bases respectively, with 4 bases between them. Germline V lookup: CDR1 LGHNA, CDR2 YNFKEQ. The CDR3 is made up of 12 amino acids.

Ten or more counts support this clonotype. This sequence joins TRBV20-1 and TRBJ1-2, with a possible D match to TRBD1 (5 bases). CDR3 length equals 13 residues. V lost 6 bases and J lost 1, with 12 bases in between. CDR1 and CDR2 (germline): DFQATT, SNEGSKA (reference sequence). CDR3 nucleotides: TGCAGTGCAGCCGGGACGGATAACTATGGCTACACCTTC. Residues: CSAAGTDNYGYTF.

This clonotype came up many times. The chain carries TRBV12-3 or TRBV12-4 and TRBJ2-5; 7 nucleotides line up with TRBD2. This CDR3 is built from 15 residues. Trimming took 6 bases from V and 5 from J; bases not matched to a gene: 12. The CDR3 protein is CASSPRGGGSETQYF. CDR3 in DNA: TGTGCCAGCAGCCCCCGGGGCGGGGGTAGTGAGACCCAGTACTTC.

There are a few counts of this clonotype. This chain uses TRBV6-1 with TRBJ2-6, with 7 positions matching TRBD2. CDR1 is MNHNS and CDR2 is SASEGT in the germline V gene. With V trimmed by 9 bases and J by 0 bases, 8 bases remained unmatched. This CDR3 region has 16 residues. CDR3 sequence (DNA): TGTGCCAGTTTGAGGGGAGGGATCTCTGGGGCCAACGTCCTGACTTTC. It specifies CASLRGGISGANVLTF.

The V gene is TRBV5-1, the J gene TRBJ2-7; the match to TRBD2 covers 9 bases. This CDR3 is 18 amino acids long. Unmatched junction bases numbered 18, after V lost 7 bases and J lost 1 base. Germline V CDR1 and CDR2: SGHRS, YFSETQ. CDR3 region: CASGTGLASLLISYEQYF. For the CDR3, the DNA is TGCGCCAGCGGCACGGGACTAGCATCCCTTCTCATATCCTACGAGCAGTACTTC.

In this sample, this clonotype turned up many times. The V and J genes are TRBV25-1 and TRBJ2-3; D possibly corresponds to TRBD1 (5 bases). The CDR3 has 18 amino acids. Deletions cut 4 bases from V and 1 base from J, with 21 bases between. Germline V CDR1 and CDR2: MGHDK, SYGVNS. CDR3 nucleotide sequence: TGTGCCAGCAGTGCTCTGAGAGCAGGGCCCCCCGGCACAGATACGCAGTATTTT. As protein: CASSALRAGPPGTDTQYF.

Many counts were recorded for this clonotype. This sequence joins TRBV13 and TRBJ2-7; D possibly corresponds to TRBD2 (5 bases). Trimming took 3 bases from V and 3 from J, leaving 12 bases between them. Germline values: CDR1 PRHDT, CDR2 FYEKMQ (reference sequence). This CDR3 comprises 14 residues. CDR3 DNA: TGTGCCAGCAGCTTTATCCGGGCGGGCTACGAGCAGTACTTC. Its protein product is CASSFIRAGYEQYF. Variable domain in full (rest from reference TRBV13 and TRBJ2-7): AAGVIQSPRHLIKEKRETATLKCYPIPRHDTVYWYQQGPGQDPQFLISFYEKMQSDKGSIPDRFSAQQFSDYHSELNMSSLELGDSALYFCASSFIRAGYEQYFGPGTRLTVT.

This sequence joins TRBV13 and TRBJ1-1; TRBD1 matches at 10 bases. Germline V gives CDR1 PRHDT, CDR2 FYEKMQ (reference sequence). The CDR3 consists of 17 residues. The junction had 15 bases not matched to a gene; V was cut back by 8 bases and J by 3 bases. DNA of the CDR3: TGTGCCAGCTCACCACCGACAGGGGGCCTTTCGTACACTGAAGCTTTCTTT. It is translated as CASSPPTGGLSYTEAFF.

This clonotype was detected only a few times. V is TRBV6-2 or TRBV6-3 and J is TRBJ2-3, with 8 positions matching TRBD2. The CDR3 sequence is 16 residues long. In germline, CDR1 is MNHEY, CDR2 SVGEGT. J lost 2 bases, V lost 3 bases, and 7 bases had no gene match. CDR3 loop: CASSYGPSGYTDTQYF. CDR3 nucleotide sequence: TGTGCCAGCAGTTATGGGCCTAGCGGGTACACAGATACGCAGTATTTT.

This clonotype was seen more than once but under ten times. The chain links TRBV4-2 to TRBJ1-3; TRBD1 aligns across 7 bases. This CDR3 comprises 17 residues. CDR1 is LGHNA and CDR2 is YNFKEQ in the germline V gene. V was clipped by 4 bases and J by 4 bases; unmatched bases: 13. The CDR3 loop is CASSPLGDRAAGNTIYF. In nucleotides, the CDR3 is TGTGCCAGCAGCCCTCTTGGAGACAGGGCGGCCGGAAACACCATATATTTT.

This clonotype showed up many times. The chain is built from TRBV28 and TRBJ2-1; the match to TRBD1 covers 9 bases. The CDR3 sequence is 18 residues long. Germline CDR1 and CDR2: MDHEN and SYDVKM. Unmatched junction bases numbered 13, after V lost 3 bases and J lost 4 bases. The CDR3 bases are TGTGCCAGCAGTTTGTTAGCGGACAGGGGAAGGGGTTACAATGAGCAGTTCTTC. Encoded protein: CASSLLADRGRGYNEQFF.

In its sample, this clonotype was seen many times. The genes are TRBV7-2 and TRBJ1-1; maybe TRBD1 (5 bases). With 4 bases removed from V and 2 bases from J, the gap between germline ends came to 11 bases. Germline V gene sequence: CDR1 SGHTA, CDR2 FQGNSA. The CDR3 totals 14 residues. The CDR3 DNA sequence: TGTGCCAGCAGCTCGGGACGGGGAAACACTGAAGCTTTCTTT. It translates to CASSSGRGNTEAFF.

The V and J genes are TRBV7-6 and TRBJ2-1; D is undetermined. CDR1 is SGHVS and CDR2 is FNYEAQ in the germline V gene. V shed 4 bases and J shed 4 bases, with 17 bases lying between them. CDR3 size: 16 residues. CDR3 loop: CASSSPLRRTYNEQFF. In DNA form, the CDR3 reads TGTGCCAGCAGCTCCCCCCTACGGCGGACGTACAATGAGCAGTTCTTC. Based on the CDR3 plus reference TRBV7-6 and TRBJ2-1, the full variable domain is GAGVSQSPRYKVTKRGQDVALRCDPISGHVSLYWYRQALGQGPEFLTYFNYEAQQDKSGLPNDRFSAERPEGSISTLTIQRTEQRDSAMYRCASSSPLRRTYNEQFFGPGTRLTVL.

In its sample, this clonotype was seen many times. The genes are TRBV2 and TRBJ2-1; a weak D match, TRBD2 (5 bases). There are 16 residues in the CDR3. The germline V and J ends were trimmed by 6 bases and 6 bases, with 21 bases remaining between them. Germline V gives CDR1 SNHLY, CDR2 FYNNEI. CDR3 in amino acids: CASRNEGLVRRNEQFF. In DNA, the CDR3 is TGTGCCAGCAGGAATGAGGGCCTCGTCAGGCGCAATGAGCAGTTCTTC. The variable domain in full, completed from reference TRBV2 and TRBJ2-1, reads EPEVTQTPSHQVTQMGQEVILRCVPISNHLYFYWYRQILGQKVEFLVSFYNNEISEKSEIFDDQFSVERPDGSNFTLKIRSTKLEDSAMYFCASRNEGLVRRNEQFFGPGTRLTVL.

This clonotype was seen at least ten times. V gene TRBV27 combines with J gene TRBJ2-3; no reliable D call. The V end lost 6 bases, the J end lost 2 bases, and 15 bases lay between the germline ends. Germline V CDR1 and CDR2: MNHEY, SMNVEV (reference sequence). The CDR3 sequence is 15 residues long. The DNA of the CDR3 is TGTGCCAGCAGCCTCGTTGACACTAACACAGATACGCAGTATTTT. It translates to CASSLVDTNTDTQYF.

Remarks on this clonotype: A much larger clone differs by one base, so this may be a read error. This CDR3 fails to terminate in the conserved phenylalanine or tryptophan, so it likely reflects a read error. CDR3 DNA: TGCGCCACCAGAGGAGGGTCGACCGGGGAGCTGTTTTGT. Translation: CATRGGSTGELFC. This rearrangement joins TRBV5-1 to TRBJ2-2; D perhaps matches TRBD2 (6 bases). The V end was cut by 9 bases, the J end by 5 bases, with 14 bases between. Germline values: CDR1 SGHRS, CDR2 YFSETQ. The CDR3 length is 13 residues.

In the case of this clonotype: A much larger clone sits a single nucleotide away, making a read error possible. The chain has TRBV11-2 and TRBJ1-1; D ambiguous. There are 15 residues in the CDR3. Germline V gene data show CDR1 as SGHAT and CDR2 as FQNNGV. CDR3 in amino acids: CASSLDRHQNTEAVF. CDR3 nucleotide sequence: TGTGCCAGCAGCTTAGATCGACATCAGAACACTGAAGCTGTCTTT.

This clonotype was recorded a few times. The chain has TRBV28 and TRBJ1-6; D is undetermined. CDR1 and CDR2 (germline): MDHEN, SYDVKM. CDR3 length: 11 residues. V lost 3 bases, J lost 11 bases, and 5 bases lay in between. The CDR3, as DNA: TGTGCCAGCAGTTTTTCTGCACCCCTCCACTTT. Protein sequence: CASSFSAPLHF. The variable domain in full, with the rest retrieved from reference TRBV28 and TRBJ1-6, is DVKVTQSSRYLVKRTGEKVFLECVQDMDHENMFWYRQDPGLGLRLIYFSYDVKMKEKGDIPEGYSVSREKKERFSLILESASTNQTSMYLCASSFSAPLHFGNGTRLTVT.